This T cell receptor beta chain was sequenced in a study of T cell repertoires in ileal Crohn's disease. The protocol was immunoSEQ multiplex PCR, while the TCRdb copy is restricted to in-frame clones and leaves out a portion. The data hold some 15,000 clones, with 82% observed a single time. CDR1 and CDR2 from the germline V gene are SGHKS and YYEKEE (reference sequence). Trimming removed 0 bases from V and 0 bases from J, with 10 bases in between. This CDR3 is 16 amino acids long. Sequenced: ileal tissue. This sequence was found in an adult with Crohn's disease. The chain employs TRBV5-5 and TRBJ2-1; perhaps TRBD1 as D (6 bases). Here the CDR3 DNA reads TGTGCCAGCAGCTTGGTCCAGGGGAGCTCCTACAATGAGCAGTTCTTC. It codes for CASSLVQGSSYNEQFF.